Below, 30 T cell receptor beta chains from the same sample are listed, as sequenced in a study of T cell repertoires in cytomegalovirus infection. These receptors are not linked to any known antigen. TCRdb reanalysed the reads using MiXCR and keeps one entry per CDR3 protein. The sample consists of approximately 590,000 distinct CDR3 sequences, 35% to 50% of them appearing once. Source: cultured PBMCs, taken from culture after CMV antigen stimulation. Receptor source: a human donor in good health (CMV status not recorded). Some clones in this sample may be carry-over from other donors' samples.

The chain carries TRBV3-1 and TRBJ1-2; D is uncertain. The CDR3 is 14 amino acids. Germline V gene sequence: CDR1 LGHDT, CDR2 YNNKEL (reference sequence). Trimming removed 4 bases at V and 8 bases at J, with 17 bases between. The CDR3 DNA is TGTGCCAGCAGCCTAGGTTCGTTGGGTTCGGGCTACACCTTC. Encoded protein: CASSLGSLGSGYTF.

The rearrangement joins TRBV7-8 to TRBJ2-5; 7 bases are shared with TRBD2. From germline, CDR1 is SGHVS and CDR2 FQNEAQ. The CDR3 loop spans 18 amino acids. J gave up 4 bases and V 0 bases, and 14 bases lay outside the gene matches. The CDR3: CASSLAAVWREGRETQYF. CDR3 nucleotides: TGTGCCAGCAGCTTAGCAGCGGTTTGGAGGGAGGGCCGAGAGACCCAGTACTTC.

The chain is built from TRBV6-1 and TRBJ2-7; D not certain. Germline CDR1 is MNHNS and CDR2 is SASEGT. Trimming took 3 bases from V and 2 from J, leaving 8 bases between them. This CDR3 contains 13 residues. The DNA of the CDR3 is TGTGCCAGCAGTGAGGCGGACGCCTACGAGCAGTACTTC. Its translation is CASSEADAYEQYF.

This clonotype was counted a few times. The junction and the germline gene differ at one end; a read error may be behind it. The chain is built from TRBV5-3 and TRBJ1-1; D is perhaps TRBD1 (5 bases). TRBV5-3 qualifies as an ORF whose function is uncertain. The CDR3 loop spans 15 amino acids. CDR3 sequence reads: CASSLGTRGSTEAFF. In DNA form, the CDR3 reads TGTGCCAGCAGCTTGGGGACCCGGGGTTCCACTGAAGCTTTCTTT.

In this sample, this clonotype turned up a few times. The V gene is TRBV7-9, the J gene TRBJ2-2, with D perhaps being TRBD1 or TRBD2 (5 bases each). Trimming removed 5 bases at V and 5 bases at J, with 18 bases between. Germline V gene sequence: CDR1 SEHNR, CDR2 FQNEAQ (reference sequence). The CDR3 contains 16 residues. In nucleotides, the CDR3 is TGTGCCAGCAGCCCGACGTCGGGGACGCGGACCGGGGAGCTGTTTTTT. Translating it yields CASSPTSGTRTGELFF.

The chain couples TRBV7-2 to TRBJ2-1; D call uncertain. V was trimmed by 2 bases and J by 9 bases, leaving 11 bases between them. Germline CDR1 reads SGHTA; CDR2 reads FQGNSA. The CDR3 loop spans 13 amino acids. CDR3 DNA sequence: TGTGCCAGCAGCTTAAACAGTGGAGCTGAGCAGTTCTTC. Translation: CASSLNSGAEQFF.

This clonotype appeared a few times. The CDR3 nucleotides read TGTGCCAGCAGCCAGGAGGTGGGCAGAACCACCTACGAGCAGTACTTC. This codes for CASSQEVGRTTYEQYF. The chain employs TRBV3-1 and TRBJ2-7, with a possible D match to TRBD2 (5 bases). This CDR3 is 16 amino acids long. V shed 3 bases and J shed 2 bases, with 17 bases lying between them. The germline CDR1 and CDR2 sequences are LGHDT and YNNKEL (reference sequence).

This sequence joins TRBV10-3 and TRBJ2-1; D possibly corresponds to TRBD1 (5 bases). The CDR3 contains 14 residues. Germline values: CDR1 ENHRY, CDR2 SYGVKD. V was pared by 7 bases and J by 5 bases, with 15 bases between. CDR3 bases: TGTGCCATCACCGACCAGCTGGGGCACAATGAGCAGTTCTTC. Encoded protein: CAITDQLGHNEQFF.

This clonotype was seen a handful of times. The V and J genes are TRBV7-2 and TRBJ2-1, with 9 bases lining up with TRBD2. Trimming took 2 bases from V and 5 from J; bases not matched to a gene: 7. The CDR3 has 16 residues. Germline CDR1 SGHTA, CDR2 FQGNSA. CDR3 region: CASSLFLSGSNNEQFF. In DNA, the CDR3 is TGTGCCAGCAGCTTATTTCTTAGCGGGAGCAACAATGAGCAGTTCTTC. The whole variable domain, filled in from reference TRBV7-2 and TRBJ2-1, reads GAGVSQSPSNKVTEKGKDVELRCDPISGHTALYWYRQSLGQGLEFLIYFQGNSAPDKSGLPSDRFSAERTGGSVSTLTIQRTQQEDSAVYLCASSLFLSGSNNEQFFGPGTRLTVL.

The count of this clonotype is one. The rearrangement uses TRBV20-1 and TRBJ2-3, with no clear D. Germline V gives CDR1 DFQATT, CDR2 SNEGSKA (reference sequence). With 3 bases removed from V and 0 bases from J, the gap between germline ends came to 16 bases. This CDR3 spans 16 amino acids. CDR3 sequence: CSARTPGQLSTDTQYF. CDR3 DNA sequence: TGCAGTGCTAGGACCCCCGGGCAGCTGAGCACAGATACGCAGTATTTT.

This clonotype was found a few times. The chain links TRBV11-2 to TRBJ2-7; TRBD2 is a possible D gene (5 bases). V lost 3 bases, J lost 0 bases, and 24 bases lay in between. Germline V gene lookup returns CDR1 SGHAT and CDR2 FQNNGV. The CDR3 extends over 19 amino acids. The CDR3 protein is CASSLRPGSPTKNSYEQYF. CDR3 in DNA: TGTGCCAGCAGCTTGCGACCGGGATCCCCGACGAAGAACTCCTACGAGCAGTACTTC.

CDR3 nucleotides: TGTGCCAGCAGCCAGCATAGCGGAGCAGAAGATACGCAGTATTTT. Its protein is CASSQHSGAEDTQYF. This sequence joins TRBV11-3 and TRBJ2-3; a weak D match, TRBD2 (6 bases). The CDR3 spans 15 residues. Germline loops: CDR1 SGHNT, CDR2 YENEEA. Trimming stripped 5 bases from V and 5 bases from J, with 17 bases between. The full variable domain, its missing parts supplied by reference TRBV11-3 and TRBJ2-3, is EAGVVQSPRYKIIEKKQPVAFWCNPISGHNTLYWYLQNLGQGPELLIRYENEEAVDDSQLPKDRFSAERLKGVDSTLKIQPAELGDSAVYLCASSQHSGAEDTQYFGPGTRLTVL.

There are a few counts of this clonotype. The V gene is TRBV7-9, the J gene TRBJ2-5; 11 nucleotides line up with TRBD2. The J segment lost 2 bases and the V segment lost 1 base, leaving 6 bases of the junction unmatched. Germline lookup yields CDR1 SEHNR and CDR2 FQNEAQ (reference sequence). The CDR3 has 17 amino acids. This CDR3 is CASSLGSGTSGQETQYF. CDR3 nucleotides: TGTGCCAGCAGCTTAGGATCCGGGACTAGCGGACAAGAGACCCAGTACTTC.

The chain carries TRBV12-3 or TRBV12-4 and TRBJ2-7; 9 bases match TRBD2. With V trimmed by 4 bases and J by 4 bases, 11 bases remained unmatched. This CDR3 has 16 amino acids. CDR3 sequence: CASSSSRGGRVYEQYF. CDR3 nucleotide sequence: TGTGCCAGCAGTTCCTCGCGGGGGGGCCGGGTTTACGAGCAGTACTTC.

This chain joins TRBV18 and TRBJ1-6; D might be TRBD1 (6 bases). The length of the CDR3 is 15 residues. V lost 3 bases and J 5 bases, leaving 11 bases between the germline ends. Germline V CDR1 and CDR2: KGHSH, LQKENI. This chain's CDR3 is CASSPIQGHNSPLHF. In DNA, the CDR3 is TGTGCCAGCTCACCGATACAGGGTCATAATTCACCCCTCCACTTT. Drawing the rest from reference TRBV18 and TRBJ1-6, the complete variable domain is NAGVMQNPRHLVRRRGQEARLRCSPMKGHSHVYWYRQLPEEGLKFMVYLQKENIIDESGMPKERFSAEFPKEGPSILRIQQVVRGDSAAYFCASSPIQGHNSPLHFGNGTRLTVT.

This chain connects TRBV28 to TRBJ2-5; 10 positions agree with TRBD1. Looked up from germline, CDR1 is MDHEN and CDR2 is SYDVKM. The V gene end was trimmed by 8 bases and the J gene end by 3 bases; junction bases not matched to a gene: 9. CDR3 length: 15 amino acids. Here the CDR3 reads CASHSRGTGEETQYF. CDR3 sequence (DNA): TGTGCCAGCCATAGCCGCGGGACAGGGGAAGAGACCCAGTACTTC.

This clonotype was recorded a few times. V and J are TRBV7-9 and TRBJ1-5; 8 positions agree with TRBD1. Germline-derived CDR1 and CDR2 are SEHNR and FQNEAQ (reference sequence). V lost 4 bases, J lost 7 bases, and 3 bases stayed unmatched. This CDR3 region has 13 residues. In DNA, the CDR3 is TGTGCCAGCAGCTCCACAGGGGGGCAGCCCCAGCATTTT. Translation gives CASSSTGGQPQHF.

This chain joins TRBV10-3 and TRBJ1-2; possible D gene TRBD1, 6 bases. Germline CDR1 reads ENHRY; CDR2 reads SYGVKD. Trimming left V 6 bases short and J 7 bases short, with 15 bases between. CDR3 size: 13 residues. The CDR3 here is CAIRLPGQRGYTF. DNA of the CDR3: TGTGCCATCAGACTCCCGGGACAACGTGGCTACACCTTC.

The chain combines TRBV10-3 with TRBJ1-1; D is uncertain. In germline, CDR1 is ENHRY, CDR2 SYGVKD. The CDR3 runs to 14 residues. The V and J ends lost 0 bases and 1 base respectively, with 6 bases between them. CDR3 nucleotides: TGTGCCATCAGTGAGTCGCTGGCGAACACTGAAGCTTTCTTT. It translates to CAISESLANTEAFF.

This clonotype was counted only a few times. This chain uses TRBV5-1 with TRBJ2-7, with D uncertain. CDR3 length: 15 residues. Germline V gives CDR1 SGHRS, CDR2 YFSETQ. V was trimmed by 1 base and J by 1 base, leaving 12 bases between them. CDR3 DNA: TGCGCCAGCAGCTTGTCAGCGCGGATTTCCTACGAGCAGTACTTC. Its translation: CASSLSARISYEQYF.

The gene calls are TRBV7-9 and TRBJ2-1; 8 bases match TRBD2. V was clipped by 3 bases and J by 6 bases; unmatched bases: 7. Germline CDR1 is SEHNR and CDR2 is FQNEAQ (reference sequence). The CDR3 is 15 residues long. In DNA form, the CDR3 reads TGTGCCAGCAGCTTCGGGGGGGCCCGGAGCAATGAGCAGTTCTTC. Translation: CASSFGGARSNEQFF.

In this sample, this clonotype turned up a few times. V usage is TRBV6-8 and J usage is TRBJ2-1; TRBD1 matches 9 bases. The CDR3 is made up of 13 amino acids. Germline assignment: CDR1 MNHGY and CDR2 SAAAGT. After removal of 4 bases from V and 9 bases from J, the junction contained 4 bases not matched to a gene. In DNA, the CDR3 is TGTGCCAGCAGTTCGGGACAGGGTGGTGAGCAGTTCTTC. Translating it yields CASSSGQGGEQFF.

The chain uses TRBV7-8 and TRBJ1-1; D is uncertain. The V gene's germline CDR1 is SGHVS and CDR2 FQNEAQ. V dropped 1 base and J dropped 1 base, with 7 bases sitting between them. The CDR3 covers 14 residues. CDR3 region: CASSLGIGNTEAFF. CDR3 in DNA: TGTGCCAGCAGCTTAGGGATTGGGAACACTGAAGCTTTCTTT.

This clonotype was seen only once. The gene calls are TRBV11-1 and TRBJ2-1; 7 bases are a match to TRBD1. Germline assignment: CDR1 SGHAT and CDR2 FQDESV (reference sequence). V shed 5 bases, J shed 10 bases, and the junction held 11 bases outside the gene matches. The CDR3 contains 14 residues. The CDR3 nucleotides read TGTGCCAGCAGCGTGCCCGGGACAGCCCCCGAGCAGTTCTTC. Translation gives CASSVPGTAPEQFF.

About this clonotype itself: One junction end disagrees with the germline gene, perhaps due to a read error. This chain uses TRBV4-1 with TRBJ2-7; 10 nucleotides align to TRBD2. CDR1 is MGHRA, CDR2 YSYEKL, per germline. This CDR3 region has 17 residues. CDR3 in amino acids: CASSQGAILAGVYDQYF. CDR3 nucleotides: TGCGCCAGCAGCCAGGGTGCTATCCTAGCGGGAGTCTACGATCAGTACTTC.

This clonotype was seen ten or more times. The chain employs TRBV7-2 and TRBJ2-2, with D hard to call. The CDR3 spans 14 residues. CDR1 is SGHTA, CDR2 FQGNSA, per germline. V was trimmed by 2 bases and J by 6 bases, leaving 10 bases between them. The CDR3 DNA sequence: TGTGCCAGCAGCTTATTCGAGGATTCCGGGGAGCTGTTTTTT. Its translation: CASSLFEDSGELFF.

This clonotype was seen a handful of times. The rearrangement joins TRBV7-2 to TRBJ2-7, with 8 positions matching TRBD2. The V segment lost 5 bases and the J segment 4 bases; nucleotides outside the gene matches: 13. The CDR3 extends over 16 amino acids. CDR1 is SGHTA, CDR2 FQGNSA, per germline. The CDR3 loop is CASSPLRGLGHYEQYF. CDR3 nucleotide sequence: TGTGCCAGCAGCCCCCTCCGGGGACTAGGACATTACGAGCAGTACTTC.

V and J are TRBV19 and TRBJ1-2, with unresolved D. Germline CDR1 LNHDA, CDR2 SQIVND (reference sequence). This CDR3 has 12 residues. V dropped 5 bases and J dropped 1 base, with 5 bases sitting between them. The CDR3, as DNA: TGTGCCAGTAGTTTCCATAACTATGGCTACACCTTC. Amino acids: CASSFHNYGYTF.

This chain uses TRBV25-1 with TRBJ1-5, with 7 positions matching TRBD1. The CDR3 covers 14 residues. V lost 3 bases and J lost 6; bases outside the gene matches: 5. Germline V gene sequence: CDR1 MGHDK, CDR2 SYGVNS. CDR3 DNA sequence: TGTGCCAGCAGTGACACTACAGGGGTTCAGCCCCAGCATTTT. It specifies CASSDTTGVQPQHF.

Many counts were recorded for this clonotype. The chain recombines TRBV7-2 with TRBJ2-1, with TRBD2 identical over 9 bases. CDR1 and CDR2 from the germline V gene are SGHTA and FQGNSA. The CDR3 has 14 residues. After removal of 7 bases from V and 7 bases from J, the junction contained 8 bases not matched to a gene. CDR3 in DNA: TGTGCCAGCACCAAGCGGGGGGCGGGAAATGAGCAGTTCTTC. Translation: CASTKRGAGNEQFF.